These 25 T cell receptor beta chains share one sample of origin, sequenced in a study of blood T cell repertoires in COVID-19. Produced via immunoSEQ multiplex PCR; TCRdb's table is partial and in-frame only. The sample lists just over 350,000 clones; less than 90% were seen once. The sequencing sample was made of peripheral blood. The receptors here all came from a woman aged 60 to 75 with COVID-19, enrolled during active disease.

This sequence joins TRBV10-3 and TRBJ1-6, with unresolved D. With 2 bases removed from V and 7 bases from J, the gap between germline ends came to 3 bases. Germline-derived CDR1 and CDR2 are ENHRY and SYGVKD. The CDR3 runs 12 residues. The CDR3 sequence is CAISEPNSPLHF. In DNA, the CDR3 is TGTGCCATCAGTGAGCCAAATTCACCCCTCCACTTT.

The chain has TRBV7-3 and TRBJ2-3; 8 bases match TRBD2. Germline V gives CDR1 SGHTA, CDR2 FQGTGA. After removal of 5 bases from V and 1 base from J, the junction contained 8 bases not matched to a gene. The CDR3 length is 16 residues. The CDR3 here is CASSPGAGGGTDTQYF. DNA of the CDR3: TGTGCCAGCAGCCCGGGGGCGGGGGGCGGCACAGATACGCAGTATTTT.

In DNA, the CDR3 is TGTGCTTCTTCCGGCCGGGATCGGAACACTGAAGCTTTCTTT. Residues: CASSGRDRNTEAFF. The chain links TRBV3-1 (or the pseudogene TRBV3-2) to TRBJ1-1; D uncertain. CDR3 length equals 14 residues. Germline lookup yields CDR1 LGHDT and CDR2 YNNKEL (reference sequence).

This chain links TRBV5-1 with TRBJ2-2; TRBD1 aligns across 10 bases. The germline CDR1 and CDR2 sequences are SGHRS and YFSETQ. Losses at the gene ends were 4 bases for V and 6 bases for J; bases not matched to a gene: 3. There are 14 residues in the CDR3. The CDR3 nucleotides are TGCGCCAGCAGCGCCGGACAGGGGGCCGGGGAGCTGTTTTTT. It yields the protein CASSAGQGAGELFF.

The J gene is TRBJ2-7, the V gene TRBV7-2, with 11 bases matching TRBD2. Trimming took 5 bases from V and 1 from J; bases not matched to a gene: 10. CDR1 SGHTA and CDR2 FQGNSA come from the germline V gene. The CDR3 runs to 17 residues. Written as DNA, the CDR3 is TGTGCCAGCAGCACCCGAGCCGGGACTAGCGGTTCCTACGAGCAGTACTTC. As protein: CASSTRAGTSGSYEQYF.

Only one count was recorded for this clone. The chain links TRBV19 to TRBJ1-2; TRBD1 aligns across 7 bases. Germline loops: CDR1 LNHDA, CDR2 SQIVND (reference sequence). The ends lost 5 bases at V and 2 bases at J; junction bases unmatched: 8. CDR3 length: 15 residues. The CDR3: CASSARHRGNYGYTF. DNA of the CDR3: TGTGCCAGTAGTGCCCGACACAGGGGAAACTATGGCTACACCTTC.

The chain combines TRBV5-4 with TRBJ2-7, with 7 positions matching TRBD1. Germline loops: CDR1 SGHNT, CDR2 YYREEE (reference sequence). The CDR3 spans 12 residues. V lost 0 bases to trimming and J lost 10 bases; unmatched junction nucleotides: 4. Here the CDR3 reads CASSLGQGRQYF. CDR3 DNA sequence: TGTGCCAGCAGCTTGGGACAGGGCCGTCAGTACTTC.

The J gene is TRBJ1-1, the V gene TRBV4-2, with 8 nucleotides matching TRBD1. This CDR3 is built from 16 residues. Germline lookup yields CDR1 LGHNA and CDR2 YNFKEQ. J was trimmed by 0 bases and V by 7 bases; bases with no gene match: 10. The CDR3 sequence is CASTRQGQLMNTEAFF. CDR3 bases: TGTGCCAGCACACGACAGGGGCAGTTAATGAACACTGAAGCTTTCTTT.

V and J are TRBV5-1 and TRBJ2-2, with 9 positions matching TRBD1. Germline CDR1 SGHRS, CDR2 YFSETQ. The CDR3 is made up of 14 amino acids. The ends lost 8 bases at V and 7 bases at J; junction bases unmatched: 9. The CDR3 here is CASSPGQGIGELFF. The CDR3 DNA is TGCGCCAGTTCTCCAGGACAGGGGATCGGGGAGCTGTTTTTT.

The rearrangement uses TRBV28 and TRBJ2-7, with TRBD2 identical over 8 bases. The junction had 11 bases not matched to a gene; V was cut back by 3 bases and J by 4 bases. The CDR3 is made up of 16 amino acids. CDR1 is MDHEN, CDR2 SYDVKM, per germline. CDR3: CASSFSGFRGGYEQYF. CDR3 nucleotides: TGTGCCAGCAGTTTCTCTGGGTTTCGGGGGGGATACGAGCAGTACTTC.

The chain couples TRBV7-8 to TRBJ2-2; maybe TRBD2 (6 bases). Germline V gives CDR1 SGHVS, CDR2 FQNEAQ. V was cut by 6 bases and J by 0 bases, with 17 bases left in between. CDR3 size: 17 residues. CDR3 nucleotide sequence: TGTGCCAGCAGACCCTGGAGGGGTAGGGCGAACACCGGGGAGCTGTTTTTT. This gives the protein CASRPWRGRANTGELFF.

This clone was counted once. The chain joins TRBV5-6 to TRBJ1-5; 9 bases fit TRBD1. The CDR3 is made up of 14 amino acids. The germline gives CDR1 SGHDT, CDR2 YYEEEE. Trimming cost V 4 bases and J 7 bases; bases outside gene matches: 6. The CDR3 sequence: CASSQGTGRQPQHF. The DNA for the CDR3 is TGTGCCAGCAGCCAAGGGACAGGGCGGCAGCCCCAGCATTTT.

This clone was seen just once. J is TRBJ1-1 and V is TRBV9, with unresolved D. Trimming pared 0 bases from V and 0 bases from J, leaving 9 bases between. The CDR3 spans 15 residues. The germline V gene encodes CDR1 SGDLS and CDR2 YYNGEE. CDR3 nucleotide sequence: TGTGCCAGCAGCGTAGTCGGGAGTATGAACACTGAAGCTTTCTTT. Amino acids: CASSVVGSMNTEAFF.

This chain connects TRBV11-2 to TRBJ2-2; 8 bases agree with TRBD2. Germline V gene data show CDR1 as SGHAT and CDR2 as FQNNGV. With 5 bases clipped from V and 3 bases from J, the junction kept 5 bases outside the gene matches. There are 15 residues in the CDR3. The CDR3 reads CASSASGGHTGELFF. In DNA, the CDR3 is TGTGCCAGCAGCGCCAGCGGGGGACACACCGGGGAGCTGTTTTTT.

The V gene is TRBV19, the J gene TRBJ2-2; D is undetermined. This CDR3 has 14 residues. Germline CDR1 is LNHDA and CDR2 is SQIVND (reference sequence). The ends were cut back, 2 bases at V and 8 bases at J, with 12 bases in the middle. Here the CDR3 DNA reads TGTGCCAGTAGTATATCCGGCATCGGGGGGGAGCTGTTTTTT. Amino acid sequence: CASSISGIGGELFF. Full variable domain (rest looked up from reference TRBV19 and TRBJ2-2): DGGITQSPKYLFRKEGQNVTLSCEQNLNHDAMYWYRQDPGQGLRLIYYSQIVNDFQKGDIAEGYSVSREKKESFPLTVTSAQKNPTAFYLCASSISGIGGELFFGEGSRLTVL.

The chain recombines TRBV27 with TRBJ2-2, with TRBD2 identical over 9 bases. Germline CDR1 is MNHEY and CDR2 is SMNVEV (reference sequence). J gave up 3 bases and V 5 bases, and 7 bases lay outside the gene matches. The CDR3 runs 16 residues. As DNA, the CDR3 is TGTGCCAGCAGTCAACCCCAGCGGGGGGACACCGGGGAGCTGTTTTTT. The encoded protein is CASSQPQRGDTGELFF.

CDR3 nucleotide sequence: TGTGCCACCAGCAGAGGGCCCGCTTCACCCCTCCACTTT. Amino acid sequence: CATSRGPASPLHF. This sequence joins TRBV15 and TRBJ1-6; no clear D gene. The CDR3 is 13 residues long. Germline values: CDR1 LNHNV, CDR2 YYDKDF (reference sequence). V lost 1 base, J lost 9 bases, and 7 bases lay in between.

V and J are TRBV15 and TRBJ2-3; D uncertain. The CDR3 length is 15 residues. V shed 5 bases and J shed 3 bases, with 15 bases lying between them. The germline V gene has CDR1 LNHNV and CDR2 YYDKDF (reference sequence). As DNA, the CDR3 is TGTGCCACCAGCGGGCCGGTCCAAAATACAGATACGCAGTATTTT. Translated, it gives CATSGPVQNTDTQYF.

The chain joins TRBV7-3 to TRBJ2-3; D is possibly TRBD2 (6 bases). The germline gives CDR1 SGHTA, CDR2 FQGTGA. The CDR3 extends over 16 amino acids. V was shortened by 3 bases and J by 1 base, with 14 bases between the two germline ends. CDR3 bases: TGTGCCAGCAGCTTGAAGGGGCGGGGCCGCACAGATACGCAGTATTTT. Translated: CASSLKGRGRTDTQYF.

This clone was seen more than once but under ten times. This rearrangement joins TRBV9 to TRBJ1-1; perhaps TRBD1 as D (6 bases). Germline CDR1 SGDLS, CDR2 YYNGEE. V shed 4 bases and J shed 6 bases, with 25 bases lying between them. CDR3 size: 17 residues. CDR3 nucleotides: TGTGCCAGCAGCTTACAGGGTCTTAGCCATTGGGTGTCTGAAGCTTTCTTT. It encodes CASSLQGLSHWVSEAFF.

The V and J genes are TRBV7-2 and TRBJ1-2; D is ambiguous. The CDR3 runs 14 residues. CDR1 is SGHTA and CDR2 is FQGNSA in the germline V gene. Trimming left V 8 bases short and J 9 bases short, with 22 bases between. The CDR3 DNA sequence: TGTGCCAGCGTCCTCGGTGTACAGAGTCTTAGCTACACCTTC. Protein product: CASVLGVQSLSYTF.

This chain joins TRBV5-4 and TRBJ2-1; 7 nucleotides match TRBD2. This CDR3 is 15 amino acids long. Germline loops: CDR1 SGHNT, CDR2 YYREEE (reference sequence). Trimming cost V 4 bases and J 8 bases; bases outside gene matches: 12. The CDR3 loop reads CASSLTSASGDEQFF. CDR3 sequence (DNA): TGTGCCAGCAGCCTCACTAGCGCATCAGGTGATGAGCAGTTCTTC.

CDR3 protein: CSAHLNTEAFF. For the CDR3, the DNA is TGCAGTGCACATTTGAACACTGAAGCTTTCTTT. This chain connects TRBV20-1 to TRBJ1-1; D is undetermined. V was clipped by 6 bases and J by 0 bases, with 5 bases between them. CDR3 length: 11 amino acids. Germline-derived CDR1 and CDR2 are DFQATT and SNEGSKA (reference sequence).

The CDR3, as DNA: TGTGCCAGCAGCTTGTCCAGCGGGGGTTCCTACAATGAGCAGTTCTTC. Residues: CASSLSSGGSYNEQFF. This sequence joins TRBV7-2 and TRBJ2-1, with 8 bases lining up with TRBD2. The CDR3 loop spans 16 amino acids. The ends lost 3 bases at V and 1 base at J; junction bases unmatched: 5. Germline CDR1 reads SGHTA; CDR2 reads FQGNSA. Combining the CDR3 with reference TRBV7-2 and TRBJ2-1 gives the whole variable domain GAGVSQSPSNKVTEKGKDVELRCDPISGHTALYWYRQSLGQGLEFLIYFQGNSAPDKSGLPSDRFSAERTGGSVSTLTIQRTQQEDSAVYLCASSLSSGGSYNEQFFGPGTRLTVL.

V is TRBV2 and J is TRBJ2-5, with 7 bases fitting TRBD1. Germline V gene lookup returns CDR1 SNHLY and CDR2 FYNNEI. Unmatched junction bases numbered 2, after V lost 3 bases and J lost 4 bases. The CDR3 consists of 13 residues. This CDR3 reads CASSEGTAETQYF. The CDR3 coding sequence is TGTGCCAGCAGTGAGGGGACAGCAGAGACCCAGTACTTC.